This paragraph covers one T cell receptor beta chain sequence. What it binds is not known. The sample comes from a study of cytomegalovirus exposure and HLA in healthy donors. Study outcomes and limitations: Highly shared sequence variants in one cluster were likely a sequencing artifact.

Vbeta (60) and Jbeta (13) primers were used in the PCR. Clones were read by immunoSEQ multiplex PCR, and TCRdb kept only the in-frame ones, dropping some. The sample yields 160,000 or so clones, roughly 84% seen once. In nominal health when sampled, donors likely had unrecorded immune exposures nonetheless. Germline V CDR1 and CDR2: LNHDA, SQIVND (reference sequence). After removal of 4 bases from V and 5 bases from J, the junction contained 6 bases not matched to a gene. CDR3 length: 15 residues. Sequencing used PBMCs. The clonotype originates from a woman aged 18 to 35 in good health and CMV-seronegative. This chain uses TRBV19 with TRBJ2-5, with 11 bases identical to TRBD2. In nucleotides, the CDR3 is TGTGCCAGTAGTACGGGACTAGCGGACCGGGAGACCCAGTACTTC. Encoded protein: CASSTGLADRETQYF.